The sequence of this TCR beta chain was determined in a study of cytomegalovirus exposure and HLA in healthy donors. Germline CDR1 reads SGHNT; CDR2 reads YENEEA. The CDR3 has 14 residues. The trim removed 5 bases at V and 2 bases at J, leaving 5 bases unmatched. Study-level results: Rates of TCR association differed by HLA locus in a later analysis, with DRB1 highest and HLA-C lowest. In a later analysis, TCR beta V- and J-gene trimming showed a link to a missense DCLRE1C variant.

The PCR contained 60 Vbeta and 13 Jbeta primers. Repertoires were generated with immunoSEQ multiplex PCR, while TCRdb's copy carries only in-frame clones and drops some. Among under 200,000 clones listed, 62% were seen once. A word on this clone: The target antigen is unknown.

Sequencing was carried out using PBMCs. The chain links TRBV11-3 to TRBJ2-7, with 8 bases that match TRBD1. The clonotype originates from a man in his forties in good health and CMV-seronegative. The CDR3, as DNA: TGTGCCAGCAGCGACGGGACAGGCACCTACGAGCAGTACTTC. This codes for CASSDGTGTYEQYF.